The sequence of this T cell receptor (beta chain) was determined in a study of blood T cell repertoires in COVID-19. Study-level information: T cells, B-cell-depleted T cells, or PBMCs provided the cDNA or gDNA that served as material.

Authors' processing steps: Reference gene primer amplification yielded estimated nucleated cell counts. Sequencing was performed with immunoSEQ multiplex PCR; in TCRdb, only in-frame clones are kept and a portion is missing. V and J calls and clone size follow that table, whereas D and trimming were derived from the DNA. In the table there are roughly 100,000 clones, about 87% of which are singletons. V gave up 5 bases and J gave up 6 bases; unmatched junction bases: 16. CDR3 length: 17 amino acids. Germline values: CDR1 SGHTA, CDR2 FQGTGA. In this sample, this clone turned up a few times. The sequencing input was peripheral blood. This clonotype was sampled from a human donor in a cohort sampled during active COVID-19. The V and J genes are TRBV7-3 and TRBJ1-3; 7 nucleotides align to TRBD1. This CDR3 is CASSLSLTGTVENTIYF. The CDR3 DNA reads as TGTGCCAGCAGCCTATCGCTCACGGGGACAGTTGAAAACACCATATATTTT.